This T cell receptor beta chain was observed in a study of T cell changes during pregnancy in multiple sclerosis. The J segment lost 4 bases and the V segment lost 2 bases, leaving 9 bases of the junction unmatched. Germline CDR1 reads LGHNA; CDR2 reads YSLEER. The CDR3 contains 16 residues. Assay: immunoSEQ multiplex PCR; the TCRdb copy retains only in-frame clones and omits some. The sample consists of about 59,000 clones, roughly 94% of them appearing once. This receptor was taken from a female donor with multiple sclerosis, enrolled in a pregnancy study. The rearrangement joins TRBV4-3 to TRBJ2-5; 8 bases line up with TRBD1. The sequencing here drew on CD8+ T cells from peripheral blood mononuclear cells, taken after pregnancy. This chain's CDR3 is CASSQLPGGEGETQYF. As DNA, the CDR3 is TGCGCCAGCAGCCAACTTCCAGGGGGCGAGGGAGAGACCCAGTACTTC.